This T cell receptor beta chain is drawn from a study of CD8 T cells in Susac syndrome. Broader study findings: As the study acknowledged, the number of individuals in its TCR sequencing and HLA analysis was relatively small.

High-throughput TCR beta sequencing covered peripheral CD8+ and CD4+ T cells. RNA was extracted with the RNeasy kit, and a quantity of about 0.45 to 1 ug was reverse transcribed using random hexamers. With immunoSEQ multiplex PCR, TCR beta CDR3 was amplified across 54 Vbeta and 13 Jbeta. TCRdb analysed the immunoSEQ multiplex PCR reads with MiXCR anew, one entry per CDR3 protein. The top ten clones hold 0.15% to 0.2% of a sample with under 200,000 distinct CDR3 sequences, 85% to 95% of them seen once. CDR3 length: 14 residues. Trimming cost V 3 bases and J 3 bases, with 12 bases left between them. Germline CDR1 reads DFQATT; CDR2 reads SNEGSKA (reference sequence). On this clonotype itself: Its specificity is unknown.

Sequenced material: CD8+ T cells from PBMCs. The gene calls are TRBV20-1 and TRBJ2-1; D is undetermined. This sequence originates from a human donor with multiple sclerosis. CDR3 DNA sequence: TGCAGTGCTAGGGTAGGGTTCGACTACAATGAGCAGTTCTTC. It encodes CSARVGFDYNEQFF.